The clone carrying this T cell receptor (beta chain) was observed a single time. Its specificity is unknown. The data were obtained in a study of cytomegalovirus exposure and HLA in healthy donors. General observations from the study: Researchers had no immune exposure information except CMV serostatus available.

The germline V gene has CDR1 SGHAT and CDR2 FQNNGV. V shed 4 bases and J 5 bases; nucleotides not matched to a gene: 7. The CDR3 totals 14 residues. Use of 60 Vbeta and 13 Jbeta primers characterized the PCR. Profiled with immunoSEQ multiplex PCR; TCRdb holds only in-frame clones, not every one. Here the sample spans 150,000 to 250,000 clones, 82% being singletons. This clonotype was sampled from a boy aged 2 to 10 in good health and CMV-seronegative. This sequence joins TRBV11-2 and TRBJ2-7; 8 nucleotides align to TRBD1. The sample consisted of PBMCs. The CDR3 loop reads CASSSNRGYNEQYF. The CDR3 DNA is TGTGCCAGCAGCTCTAACAGGGGGTATAACGAGCAGTACTTC. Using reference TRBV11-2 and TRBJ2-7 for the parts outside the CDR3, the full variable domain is EAGVAQSPRYKIIEKRQSVAFWCNPISGHATLYWYQQILGQGPKLLIQFQNNGVVDDSQLPKDRFSAERLKGVDSTLKIQPAKLEDSAVYLCASSSNRGYNEQYFGPGTRLTVT.